The sequence of this T cell receptor beta chain was determined in a study of T cells in localized non-small cell lung cancer. The protocol was immunoSEQ multiplex PCR, while the TCRdb copy is restricted to in-frame clones and leaves out a portion. The sample lists around 54,000 clones; 70% to 90% were seen once. Trimming removed 5 bases from V and 9 bases from J; junction bases left unmatched: 9. The germline gives CDR1 SGHTA, CDR2 FQGTGA. The CDR3 runs to 16 residues. The sample here was peripheral blood, taken before any cancer treatment. This chain connects TRBV7-3 to TRBJ2-3; TRBD2 matches 15 bases. The receptor was isolated from a male donor aged 60 or over with stage III squamous cell lung carcinoma. CDR3 coding DNA: TGTGCCAGCAGCCGGGAGACGGGACTAGCGGGGGGAACGCAGTATTTT. It is translated as CASSRETGLAGGTQYF.